The 16 T cell receptor beta chains presented below share a single source sample, sequenced in a study of cytomegalovirus exposure and HLA in healthy donors. Vbeta (60) and Jbeta (13) primers were used in the PCR. Data came from immunoSEQ multiplex PCR; TCRdb stores just in-frame clones and leaves some out. The sample has hundreds of thousands of clones; approximately 70% are singletons. The sample comprised PBMCs. The receptors come from a man aged 40-49 years in good health and CMV-seropositive.

The V call is TRBV9, the J call TRBJ1-1; D is undetermined. CDR3 length: 17 residues. Trimming took off 0 bases at V and 0 bases at J, with 15 bases between the two ends. Per the germline V gene, CDR1 is SGDLS and CDR2 is YYNGEE. The CDR3 bases are TGTGCCAGCAGCGTAGATCCCTCAGGCAGCATGAACACTGAAGCTTTCTTT. Amino acids: CASSVDPSGSMNTEAFF.

J is TRBJ2-5 and V is TRBV11-1; 10 positions match TRBD2. The junction had 5 bases not matched to a gene; V was cut back by 7 bases and J by 3 bases. Germline CDR1 and CDR2: SGHAT and FQDESV (reference sequence). CDR3 length: 14 residues. This CDR3 reads CASTPSGGEETQYF. The DNA of the CDR3 is TGTGCCAGCACCCCCAGCGGGGGGGAAGAGACCCAGTACTTC.

The chain combines TRBV21-1 with TRBJ2-1; TRBD1 reflects the table's D call only, with no check against the DNA. TRBV21-1 is flagged as a pseudogene. The CDR3 length is 16 residues. The CDR3 sequence: CASSGRDRGFDDEQFF. CDR3 bases: TGTGCCAGCAGCGGCCGGGACAGGGGATTCGACGATGAGCAGTTCTTC.

The chain uses TRBV6-1 and TRBJ1-2, with D tentatively TRBD1 (5 bases). The CDR3 is made up of 18 amino acids. Germline assignment: CDR1 MNHNS and CDR2 SASEGT. The V end was cut by 4 bases, the J end by 5 bases, with 26 bases between. The CDR3 is CASSGPEVGGWASYGYTF. In DNA, the CDR3 is TGTGCCAGCAGTGGGCCGGAGGTCGGGGGTTGGGCTAGTTATGGCTACACCTTC.

The rearrangement links TRBV4-2 to TRBJ2-5; 12 bases fit TRBD1. Germline CDR1 LGHNA, CDR2 YNFKEQ. CDR3 length equals 17 residues. The ends lost 0 bases at V and 4 bases at J; junction bases unmatched: 6. CDR3 in DNA: TGTGCCAGCAGCCAAGAAATGGGGGACAGGGGGCTAGAGACCCAGTACTTC. It codes for CASSQEMGDRGLETQYF.

The V call is TRBV5-5, the J call TRBJ1-4; D is perhaps TRBD1 (6 bases). This CDR3 has 16 amino acids. V lost 3 bases and J 1 base, leaving 13 bases between the germline ends. Germline V gene sequence: CDR1 SGHKS, CDR2 YYEKEE (reference sequence). Here the CDR3 DNA reads TGTGCCAGCAGCTCCACAGGGCTCCGAACTAATGAAAAACTGTTTTTT. It specifies CASSSTGLRTNEKLFF.

This chain joins TRBV5-6 and TRBJ2-3, with D hard to call. V gave up 3 bases and J gave up 2 bases, with 10 bases separating them. CDR1 is SGHDT, CDR2 YYEEEE, per germline. CDR3 size: 14 residues. The CDR3 DNA follows: TGTGCCAGCAGCTCCCTACGGTCCACAGATACGCAGTATTTT. Amino acid sequence: CASSSLRSTDTQYF.

The chain combines TRBV27 with TRBJ1-6; 8 bases map to TRBD1. This CDR3 is 15 amino acids long. V lost 5 bases to trimming and J lost 7 bases; unmatched junction nucleotides: 7. The germline V gene encodes CDR1 MNHEY and CDR2 SMNVEV (reference sequence). The CDR3: CASSTGTGVNSPLHF. The DNA for the CDR3 is TGTGCCAGCAGTACGGGGACAGGTGTGAATTCACCCCTCCACTTT.

This clone was counted once. Its ends do not fully match the called genes, so a read error is possible. The chain uses TRBV4-3 and TRBJ2-1, with a possible D match to TRBD1 (5 bases). The CDR3 sequence is 13 residues long. CDR1 is LGHNA, CDR2 YSLEER, per germline. The CDR3, as DNA: TGCGCCAGCAGCCAAGCTCGTACAGGCCCAGAGATCTTC. Amino acids: CASSQARTGPEIF.

This clone was detected only once. This rearrangement joins TRBV4-1 to TRBJ1-1; D ambiguous. The length of the CDR3 is 14 residues. The germline V gene encodes CDR1 MGHRA and CDR2 YSYEKL. V gave up 0 bases and J gave up 6 bases, with 11 bases separating them. CDR3 nucleotide sequence: TGCGCCAGCAGCCAAGATCTGAGAGGGTCTGAAGCTTTCTTT. This gives the protein CASSQDLRGSEAFF.

This clone was found a few times. V gene TRBV7-3 combines with J gene TRBJ1-2; the D gene is possibly TRBD1 (6 bases). The CDR3 runs to 13 residues. V shed 5 bases and J shed 2 bases, with 9 bases lying between them. Germline V gene data show CDR1 as SGHTA and CDR2 as FQGTGA. The CDR3 DNA reads TGTGCCAGCAGCCTCGGACAGAACTATGGCTACACCTTC. Its protein is CASSLGQNYGYTF.

The chain has TRBV5-5 and TRBJ2-5; unclear D gene. V lost 3 bases, J lost 4 bases, and 10 bases lay in between. This CDR3 comprises 13 residues. Germline V gene data show CDR1 as SGHKS and CDR2 as YYEKEE (reference sequence). CDR3 loop: CASSWKAVETQYF. In nucleotides, the CDR3 is TGTGCCAGCAGCTGGAAGGCGGTAGAGACCCAGTACTTC. The variable domain in full, completed from reference TRBV5-5 and TRBJ2-5, reads DAGVTQSPTHLIKTRGQQVTLRCSPISGHKSVSWYQQVLGQGPQFIFQYYEKEERGRGNFPDRFSARQFPNYSSELNVNALLLGDSALYLCASSWKAVETQYFGPGTRLLVL.

The chain is built from TRBV5-1 and TRBJ1-2; D is unclear. Germline loops: CDR1 SGHRS, CDR2 YFSETQ. V lost 4 bases to trimming and J lost 7 bases, with 14 bases between them. This CDR3 is 13 amino acids long. The CDR3 DNA is TGCGCCAGCAGCCCCCAGGTCTCCTCTGGCTACACCTTC. Its translation: CASSPQVSSGYTF. Filled out from reference TRBV5-1 and TRBJ1-2, the complete variable domain reads KAGVTQTPRYLIKTRGQQVTLSCSPISGHRSVSWYQQTPGQGLQFLFEYFSETQRNKGNFPGRFSGRQFSNSRSEMNVSTLELGDSALYLCASSPQVSSGYTFGSGTRLTVV.

This clone turned up a few times. The V and J genes are TRBV9 and TRBJ1-1; the match to TRBD1 covers 7 bases. There are 15 residues in the CDR3. In germline, CDR1 is SGDLS, CDR2 YYNGEE. J lost 4 bases, V lost 4 bases, and 10 bases had no gene match. The CDR3 DNA sequence: TGTGCCAGCAGCTTTACCGACAGGGTTTTCACTGAAGCTTTCTTT. This sequence encodes CASSFTDRVFTEAFF.

The chain carries TRBV4-1 and TRBJ2-7; D is unresolved. V dropped 0 bases and J dropped 3 bases, with 9 bases sitting between them. Germline V gives CDR1 MGHRA, CDR2 YSYEKL. This CDR3 contains 14 residues. The CDR3 coding sequence is TGCGCCAGCAGCCAAGAGCGAGGAATCTACGAGCAGTACTTC. Amino acid sequence: CASSQERGIYEQYF.

The chain links TRBV6-1 to TRBJ2-4; tentative D call: TRBD1 (5 bases). The V gene lost 2 bases and the J gene lost 6 bases, with 5 bases spanning the gap. In germline, CDR1 is MNHNS, CDR2 SASEGT. This CDR3 is built from 12 residues. CDR3 DNA: TGTGCCAGCAGTGAACAGGGAAACATTCAGTACTTC. This gives the protein CASSEQGNIQYF.